A selection of T cell receptor beta chains follows, all from one sample in a study of beta chain features in type 1 diabetes. The assay was immunoSEQ multiplex PCR, and TCRdb's table has in-frame clones only and misses some. The table records about 290,000 clones, roughly 8% of them present only once. The sequenced sample consisted of central memory CD4+ T cells from blood. The receptor source for this set is a woman under 30 in good health. Each CDR3 is given with its conserved first and last residue. D genes are given only for firm matches. Some rows have no size entry. The others give once, few or many, or a class for an expanded clone.

CDR3 protein	CDR3 DNA	D gene	clone size	V gene	J gene
CASSLDRLAGVNEQFF	TGTGCCAGCAGCTTAGATAGGCTGGCGGGGGTTAATGAGCAGTTCTTC	TRBD2	-	TRBV11-3	TRBJ2-1
CASSEALSYNEQFF	TGTGCCAGCAGTGAAGCGCTCTCCTACAATGAGCAGTTCTTC	-	-	TRBV2	TRBJ2-1
CASSFVGGQVIETQYF	TGTGCCAGCAGTTTTGTGGGGGGGCAAGTGATAGAGACCCAGTACTTC	-	-	TRBV7-2	TRBJ2-5
CAISDRDPRRHEQYF	TGTGCCATCAGTGACCGGGACCCTCGGAGGCACGAGCAGTACTTC	-	many	TRBV10-3	TRBJ2-7
CASSSGQVTVRNTEAFF	TGTGCCAGCAGCTCTGGACAGGTTACAGTCCGTAACACTGAAGCTTTCTTT	TRBD1	-	TRBV5-4	TRBJ1-1
CASSNPWTGQETQYF	TGTGCCAGTAGTAACCCCTGGACAGGGCAAGAGACCCAGTACTTC	TRBD1	few	TRBV19	TRBJ2-5
CASSPGLDRETQYF	TGTGCCAGCTCACCCGGACTAGATAGAGAGACCCAGTACTTC	TRBD2	-	TRBV18	TRBJ2-5
CASRLSRDRDDQPQHF	TGTGCCAGCAGGCTCTCCCGGGACAGGGACGATCAGCCCCAGCATTTT	-	few	TRBV21-1	TRBJ1-5
CASSLGAGFNTDTQYF	TGTGCCAGCAGCTTAGGGGCGGGATTTAACACAGATACGCAGTATTTT	-	-	TRBV11-3	TRBJ2-3
CASSNPGQAEEQYF	TGTGCCAGCAGCAATCCGGGACAGGCTGAAGAGCAGTACTTC	TRBD1	few	TRBV7-2	TRBJ2-7